The 13 T cell receptor beta chains below all came from one sample that was sequenced in a study of blood T cell repertoires in COVID-19. Sequencing used immunoSEQ multiplex PCR; TCRdb keeps in-frame clones, though not all of them. The sample has 40,000 to 45,000 clones, roughly nine tenths seen once. Source material: peripheral blood. All receptors derive from a man in his fifties or sixties with active COVID-19.

A few counts support this clone. The CDR3 sequence is CASSYTTGNSGYTF. For the CDR3, the DNA is TGTGCCAGCAGTTACACGACAGGGAATAGCGGCTACACCTTC. The chain recombines TRBV6-2 or TRBV6-3 with TRBJ1-2, with 7 nucleotides matching TRBD1. CDR3 length: 14 residues. Unmatched junction bases numbered 8, after V lost 2 bases and J lost 8 bases. Germline V gene data show CDR1 as MNHEY and CDR2 as SVGEGT.

This chain joins TRBV4-2 and TRBJ2-1; TRBD2 aligns across 14 bases. The CDR3 is made up of 16 amino acids. The J segment lost 7 bases and the V segment lost 1 base, leaving 3 bases of the junction unmatched. The germline gives CDR1 LGHNA, CDR2 YNFKEQ. The CDR3 here is CASSQGGLAGVNEQFF. In nucleotides, the CDR3 is TGTGCCAGCAGCCAAGGGGGACTAGCGGGAGTTAATGAGCAGTTCTTC.

The chain joins TRBV3-1 (or the pseudogene TRBV3-2) to TRBJ2-2; 10 bases agree with TRBD1. This CDR3 region has 14 residues. Per the germline V gene, CDR1 is LGHDT and CDR2 is YNNKEL (reference sequence). V lost 10 bases to trimming and J lost 4 bases; unmatched junction nucleotides: 6. The CDR3 protein is CATGTGVPTGELFF. As DNA, the CDR3 is TGTGCCACCGGGACAGGGGTTCCCACCGGGGAGCTGTTTTTT.

On this clone itself: The junction departs from germline at one end; a sequencing error may be responsible. The rearrangement joins TRBV14 to TRBJ1-2; TRBD1 is a possible D gene (5 bases). Germline V CDR1 and CDR2: SGHDN, FVKESK. This CDR3 has 14 amino acids. The CDR3 DNA sequence: TGTGCCAGCAGCGAAGACAGATTTCACTATGGCTACACCTTC. It encodes CASSEDRFHYGYTF.

The chain is built from TRBV7-9 and TRBJ2-7; 7 bases align to TRBD2. CDR1 is SEHNR, CDR2 FQNEAQ, per germline (reference sequence). With V trimmed by 5 bases and J by 11 bases, 9 bases remained unmatched. The CDR3 is made up of 12 amino acids. The CDR3 DNA is TGTGCCAGCAGCGCCGGGAGCGGGGATGAGTACTTC. Amino acid sequence: CASSAGSGDEYF.

The gene calls are TRBV6-2 or TRBV6-3 and TRBJ2-5, with a tentative D call TRBD2 (6 bases). The V end was cut by 5 bases, the J end by 3 bases, with 16 bases between. The CDR3 is 15 residues long. Germline assignment: CDR1 MNHEY and CDR2 SVGEGT. CDR3 sequence: CASSTDPWEEETQYF. As DNA, the CDR3 is TGTGCCAGCAGTACGGACCCGTGGGAGGAAGAGACCCAGTACTTC.

This clone has just one count. The chain links TRBV7-9 to TRBJ2-7; 10 positions agree with TRBD2. Per germline, CDR1 SEHNR and CDR2 FQNEAQ (reference sequence). The length of the CDR3 is 16 residues. Trimming removed 10 bases from V and 1 base from J; junction bases left unmatched: 13. CDR3 nucleotides: TGTGCCACTGATCAGCCTCCTAGCGGGAGATCCTACGAGCAGTACTTC. Its protein is CATDQPPSGRSYEQYF.

This chain connects TRBV18 to TRBJ1-3, with D possibly being TRBD1 (5 bases). Deletions cut 5 bases from V and 3 bases from J, with 11 bases between. The CDR3 is 14 residues long. The germline gives CDR1 KGHSH, CDR2 LQKENI. The CDR3 loop is CASSEGRNGNTIYF. CDR3 nucleotides: TGTGCCAGCTCAGAGGGGAGGAATGGAAACACCATATATTTT.

V gene TRBV11-3 combines with J gene TRBJ1-4, with 9 nucleotides matching TRBD1. Germline CDR1 reads SGHNT; CDR2 reads YENEEA. The junction had 10 bases not matched to a gene; V was cut back by 5 bases and J by 6 bases. The CDR3 loop spans 16 amino acids. The CDR3 here is CASSPYRGRGDEKLFF. CDR3 nucleotide sequence: TGTGCCAGCAGCCCGTACAGGGGGCGAGGCGATGAAAAACTGTTTTTT. The variable domain in full, completed from reference TRBV11-3 and TRBJ1-4, reads EAGVVQSPRYKIIEKKQPVAFWCNPISGHNTLYWYLQNLGQGPELLIRYENEEAVDDSQLPKDRFSAERLKGVDSTLKIQPAELGDSAVYLCASSPYRGRGDEKLFFGSGTQLSVL.

The CDR3 DNA reads as TGTGCCAGCAGTTTAATTGGCGAGGGTAGGAAGGATGGCTACACCTTC. Translation gives CASSLIGEGRKDGYTF. The rearrangement uses TRBV28 and TRBJ1-2; no firm D call. CDR1 and CDR2 (germline): MDHEN, SYDVKM. The CDR3 runs 16 residues. V lost 2 bases and J 6 bases, leaving 19 bases between the germline ends.

This clone came up a few times. The chain links TRBV6-5 to TRBJ1-2, with D perhaps TRBD1 (5 bases). There are 12 residues in the CDR3. With 6 bases removed from V and 5 bases from J, the gap between germline ends came to 10 bases. Germline CDR1 MNHEY, CDR2 SVGAGI. CDR3 sequence: CASSDSLYGYTF. DNA for the CDR3: TGTGCCAGCAGCGACAGTTTATATGGCTACACCTTC.

The J gene is TRBJ1-3, the V gene TRBV19; no clear D. V shed 4 bases and J shed 4 bases, with 11 bases lying between them. Germline-derived CDR1 and CDR2 are LNHDA and SQIVND (reference sequence). This CDR3 contains 14 residues. In nucleotides, the CDR3 is TGTGCCAGTAGTAGAGGAACATTCGGAAACACCATATATTTT. It translates to CASSRGTFGNTIYF. The full variable domain, rest sourced from reference TRBV19 and TRBJ1-3, is DGGITQSPKYLFRKEGQNVTLSCEQNLNHDAMYWYRQDPGQGLRLIYYSQIVNDFQKGDIAEGYSVSREKKESFPLTVTSAQKNPTAFYLCASSRGTFGNTIYFGEGSWLTVV.

The chain carries TRBV11-3 and TRBJ2-2; D gene uncertain. V lost 1 base to trimming and J lost 0 bases, with 15 bases between them. Germline V gene lookup returns CDR1 SGHNT and CDR2 YENEEA. This CDR3 is 18 amino acids long. The DNA of the CDR3 is TGTGCCAGCAGCTTAGGATCGGTTGGCAGGACGAACACCGGGGAGCTGTTTTTT. Translated: CASSLGSVGRTNTGELFF.